The rows below give T cell receptor beta chains drawn from one sample of a study of Tregs in tolerant kidney transplant recipients. Method: immunoSEQ multiplex PCR; TCRdb's copy keeps in-frame clones and lacks some. The repertoire has approximately 4,200 clones, 80% to 90% of them found once; the top ten carry about 1.6%. The starting material was Tregs from blood, obtained before the transplant. These receptors originate from a human donor who received a combined kidney and bone marrow transplant. CDR3s include the opening cysteine and the closing phenylalanine or tryptophan. The order of the fields is J gene, V gene, CDR3 protein.

TRBJ1-4	TRBV5-1	CASSLEGGASNEKLFF
TRBJ2-2	TRBV5-1	CASSPRTSGRTSGELFF
TRBJ2-5	TRBV14	CASSLAGAETQYF
TRBJ2-5	TRBV9	CASSVSRGQETQYF
TRBJ2-7	TRBV18	CASSPSSGREEQYF
TRBJ1-2	TRBV29-1	CSVEGHPRVPGGSYGYTF
TRBJ1-1	TRBV6-1	CASSADRGSGTEAFF
TRBJ2-5	TRBV30	CAWGRDLQETQYF
TRBJ2-5	TRBV28	CASSPRLGGETQYF
TRBJ2-5	TRBV29-1	CSTYRELQETQYF
TRBJ2-1	TRBV7-9	CASSLLAGVETVEQFF
TRBJ1-5	TRBV11-2	CASSIQDSNQPQHF
TRBJ2-7	TRBV2	CASSRPGWYEQYF
TRBJ2-7	TRBV11-2	CASSLGTSGSEQYF
TRBJ2-5	TRBV5-1	CASSLGLEETQYF
TRBJ2-7	TRBV7-9	CASSPPWQNSYEQYF
TRBJ2-4	TRBV19	CASSTFQKNIQYF
TRBJ1-4	TRBV4-1	CASSKPGQGKEKLFF
TRBJ1-1	TRBV27	CASSSQGAVTNTEAFF
TRBJ2-2	TRBV27	CASRLAGGIDTGELFF
TRBJ2-2	TRBV9	CASSVVGDRGRAVGELFF
TRBJ2-1	TRBV2	CASRGFWAGGPNSYNEQFF
TRBJ2-5	TRBV20-1	CSARGEETQYF
TRBJ2-1	TRBV2	CASIRGSSYNEQFF
TRBJ1-5	TRBV28	CASSLGHNQPQHF
TRBJ2-2	TRBV6-6	CASSYGEGNTGELFF
TRBJ2-5	TRBV5-1	CASSLEGTGLGETQYF
TRBJ2-7	TRBV7-2	CASREQGSYEQYF
TRBJ2-3	TRBV29-1	CSVELAGGNTDTQYF
TRBJ2-3	TRBV7-9	CASSLVAGVDTQYF
TRBJ2-1	TRBV27	CASSVTEYNEQFF
TRBJ2-5	TRBV29-1	CSGGSGRSLQETQYF
TRBJ2-7	TRBV5-6	CASSFYGTYEQYF
TRBJ1-2	TRBV14	CASSQGAGDGYGYTF
TRBJ1-1	TRBV29-1	CSVVQHTEAFF
TRBJ1-1	TRBV6-6	CASRPQGGRGEAFF
TRBJ2-7	TRBV5-5	CASSYRQDYSSYEQYF
TRBJ1-3	TRBV7-6	CASSLGVLGGISGNTIYF
TRBJ2-7	TRBV5-8	CASSLRGSLGYEQYF
TRBJ1-1	TRBV2	CAGGPGPESTEAFF
TRBJ2-7	TRBV28	CASSQGTGSGEQYF
TRBJ2-3	TRBV7-3	CASSLNDILDTQYF
TRBJ2-7	TRBV28	CASSLTRGPYEQYF